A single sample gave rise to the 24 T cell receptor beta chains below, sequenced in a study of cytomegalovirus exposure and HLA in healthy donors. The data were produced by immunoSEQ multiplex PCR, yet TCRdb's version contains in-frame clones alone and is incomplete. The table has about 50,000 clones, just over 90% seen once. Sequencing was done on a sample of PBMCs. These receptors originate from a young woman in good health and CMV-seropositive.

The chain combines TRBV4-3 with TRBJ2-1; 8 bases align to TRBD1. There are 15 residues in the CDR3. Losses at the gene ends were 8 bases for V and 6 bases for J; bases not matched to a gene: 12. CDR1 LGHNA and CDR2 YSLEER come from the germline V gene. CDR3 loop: CASGPRPGQANEQFF. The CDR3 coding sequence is TGCGCCAGCGGACCTAGACCGGGACAGGCCAATGAGCAGTTCTTC.

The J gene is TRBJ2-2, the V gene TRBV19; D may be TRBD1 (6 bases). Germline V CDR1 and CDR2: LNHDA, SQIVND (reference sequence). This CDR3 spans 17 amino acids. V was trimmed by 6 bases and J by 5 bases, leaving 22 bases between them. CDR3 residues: CASRKTGSRGQTGELFF. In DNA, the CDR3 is TGTGCCAGTAGGAAAACCGGGTCCAGGGGCCAAACCGGGGAGCTGTTTTTT.

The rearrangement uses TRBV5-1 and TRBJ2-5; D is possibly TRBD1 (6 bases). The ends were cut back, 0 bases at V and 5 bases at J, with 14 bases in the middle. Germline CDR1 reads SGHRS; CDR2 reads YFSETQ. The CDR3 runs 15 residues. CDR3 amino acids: CASSLAGDRVETQYF. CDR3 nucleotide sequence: TGCGCCAGCAGCTTGGCAGGGGACCGGGTGGAGACCCAGTACTTC.

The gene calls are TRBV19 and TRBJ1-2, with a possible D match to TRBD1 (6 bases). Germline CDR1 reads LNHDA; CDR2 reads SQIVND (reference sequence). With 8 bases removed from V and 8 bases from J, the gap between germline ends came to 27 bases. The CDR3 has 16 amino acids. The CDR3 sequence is CASEDQGSFSDRGYTF. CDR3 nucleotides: TGTGCCAGTGAAGATCAGGGGTCCTTCTCGGATAGAGGCTACACCTTC.

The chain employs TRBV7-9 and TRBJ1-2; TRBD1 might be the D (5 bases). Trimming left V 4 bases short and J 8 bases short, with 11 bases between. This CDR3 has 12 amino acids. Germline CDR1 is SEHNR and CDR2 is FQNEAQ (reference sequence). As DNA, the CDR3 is TGTGCCAGCAGCTCCAGGGTCGACGGCTACACCTTC. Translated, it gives CASSSRVDGYTF.

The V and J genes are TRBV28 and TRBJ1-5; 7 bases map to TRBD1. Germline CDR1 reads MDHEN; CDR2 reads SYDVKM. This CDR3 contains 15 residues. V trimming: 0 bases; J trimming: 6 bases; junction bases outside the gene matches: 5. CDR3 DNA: TGTGCCAGCAGTTTATGGTCGACAGGGCGTCAGCCCCAGCATTTT. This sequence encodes CASSLWSTGRQPQHF.

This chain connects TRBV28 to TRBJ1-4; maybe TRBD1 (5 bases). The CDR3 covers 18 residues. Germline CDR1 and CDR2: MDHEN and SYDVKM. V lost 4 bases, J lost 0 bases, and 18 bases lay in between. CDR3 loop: CASSSGTPKTPTNEKLFF. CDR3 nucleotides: TGTGCCAGCAGTTCCGGGACTCCGAAAACACCAACTAATGAAAAACTGTTTTTT.

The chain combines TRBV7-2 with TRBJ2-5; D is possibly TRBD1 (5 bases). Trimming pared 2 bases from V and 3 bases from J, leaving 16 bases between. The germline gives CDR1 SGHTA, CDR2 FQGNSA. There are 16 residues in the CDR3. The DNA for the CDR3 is TGTGCCAGCAGCTTACCGGGTGGGGCGGCCAAAGAGACCCAGTACTTC. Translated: CASSLPGGAAKETQYF.

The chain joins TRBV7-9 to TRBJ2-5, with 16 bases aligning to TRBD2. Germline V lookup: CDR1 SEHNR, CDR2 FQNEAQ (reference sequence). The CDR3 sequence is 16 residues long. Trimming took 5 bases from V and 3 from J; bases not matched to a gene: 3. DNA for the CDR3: TGTGCCAGCAGCCCTGGGACTAGCGGGGGGGAAGAGACCCAGTACTTC. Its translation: CASSPGTSGGEETQYF.

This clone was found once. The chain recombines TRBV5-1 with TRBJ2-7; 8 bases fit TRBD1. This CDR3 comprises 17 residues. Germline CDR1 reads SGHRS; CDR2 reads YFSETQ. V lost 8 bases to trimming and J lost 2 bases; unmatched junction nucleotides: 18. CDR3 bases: TGCGCCAGAACCTACTATGGCAGGGGGCCAATACCCTACGAGCAGTACTTC. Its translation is CARTYYGRGPIPYEQYF.

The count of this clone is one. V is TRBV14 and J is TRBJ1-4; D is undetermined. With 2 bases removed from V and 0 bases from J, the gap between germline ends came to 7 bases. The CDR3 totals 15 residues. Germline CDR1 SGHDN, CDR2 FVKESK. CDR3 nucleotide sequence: TGTGCCAGCAGCCAAATGTTATCAACTAATGAAAAACTGTTTTTT. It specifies CASSQMLSTNEKLFF.

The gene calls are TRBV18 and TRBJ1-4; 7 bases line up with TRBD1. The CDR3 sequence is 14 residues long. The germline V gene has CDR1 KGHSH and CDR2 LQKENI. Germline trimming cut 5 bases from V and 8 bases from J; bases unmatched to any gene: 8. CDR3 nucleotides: TGTGCCAGCTCAGAGGACAGGCCAGGGGAAAAACTGTTTTTT. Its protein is CASSEDRPGEKLFF.

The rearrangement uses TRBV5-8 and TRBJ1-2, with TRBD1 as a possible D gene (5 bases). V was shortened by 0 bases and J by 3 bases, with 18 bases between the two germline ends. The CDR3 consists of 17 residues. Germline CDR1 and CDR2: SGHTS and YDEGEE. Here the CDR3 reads CASSLGTFPNLYYGYTF. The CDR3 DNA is TGTGCCAGCAGCTTGGGGACATTCCCCAATCTTTACTATGGCTACACCTTC.

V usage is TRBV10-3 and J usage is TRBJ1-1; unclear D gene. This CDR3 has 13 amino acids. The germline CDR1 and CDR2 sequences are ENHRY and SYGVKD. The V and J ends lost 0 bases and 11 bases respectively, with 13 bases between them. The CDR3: CAISESQQIMAFF. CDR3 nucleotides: TGTGCCATCAGTGAGTCGCAACAGATTATGGCTTTCTTT.

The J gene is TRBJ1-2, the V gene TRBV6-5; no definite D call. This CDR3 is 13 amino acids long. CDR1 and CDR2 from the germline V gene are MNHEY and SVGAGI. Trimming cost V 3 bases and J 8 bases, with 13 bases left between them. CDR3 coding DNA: TGTGCCAGCAGTTATATGGTCGGGTTGGGCTACACCTTC. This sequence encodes CASSYMVGLGYTF.

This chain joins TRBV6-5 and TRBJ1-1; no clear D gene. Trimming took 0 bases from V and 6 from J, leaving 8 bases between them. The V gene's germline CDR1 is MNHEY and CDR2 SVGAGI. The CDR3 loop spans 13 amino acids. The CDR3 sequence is CASSYSTTSEAFF. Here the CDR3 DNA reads TGTGCCAGCAGTTACTCGACTACATCTGAAGCTTTCTTT.

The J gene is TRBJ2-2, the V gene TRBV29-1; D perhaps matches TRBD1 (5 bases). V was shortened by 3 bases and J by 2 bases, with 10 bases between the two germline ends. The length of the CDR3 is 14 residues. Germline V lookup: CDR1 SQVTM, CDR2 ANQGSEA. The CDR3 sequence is CSVEPDSNTGELFF. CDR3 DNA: TGCAGCGTTGAGCCCGACAGTAACACCGGGGAGCTGTTTTTT.

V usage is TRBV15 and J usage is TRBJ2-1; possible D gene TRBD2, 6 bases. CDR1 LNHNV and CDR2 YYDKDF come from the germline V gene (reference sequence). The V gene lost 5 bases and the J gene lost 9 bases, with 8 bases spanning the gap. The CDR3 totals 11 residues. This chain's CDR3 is CATSLRGEQFF. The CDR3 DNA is TGTGCCACCAGCCTGCGGGGTGAGCAGTTCTTC.

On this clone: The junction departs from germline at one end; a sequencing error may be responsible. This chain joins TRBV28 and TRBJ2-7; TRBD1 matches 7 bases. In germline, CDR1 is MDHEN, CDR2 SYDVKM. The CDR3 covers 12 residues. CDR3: CASSPPGQMAAF. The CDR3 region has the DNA TGTGCCAGCAGTCCGCCGGGACAGATGGCTGCGTTC. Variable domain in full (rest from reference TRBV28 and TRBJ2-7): DVKVTQSSRYLVKRTGEKVFLECVQDMDHENMFWYRQDPGLGLRLIYFSYDVKMKEKGDIPEGYSVSREKKERFSLILESASTNQTSMYLCASSPPGQMAAFGPGTRLTVT.

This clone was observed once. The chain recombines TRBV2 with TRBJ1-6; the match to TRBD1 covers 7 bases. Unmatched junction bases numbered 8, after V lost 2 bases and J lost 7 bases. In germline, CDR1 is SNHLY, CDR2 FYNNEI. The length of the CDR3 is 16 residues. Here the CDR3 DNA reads TGTGCCAGCAGTGAACGGGACAGCTACTTAAATTCACCCCTCCACTTT. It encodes CASSERDSYLNSPLHF.

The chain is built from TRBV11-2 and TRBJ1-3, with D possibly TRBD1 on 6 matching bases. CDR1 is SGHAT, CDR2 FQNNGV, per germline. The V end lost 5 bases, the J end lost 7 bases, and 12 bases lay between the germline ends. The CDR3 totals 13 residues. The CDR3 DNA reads TGTGCCAGCAGCGCAGGGGAAGGTAACACCATATATTTT. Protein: CASSAGEGNTIYF.

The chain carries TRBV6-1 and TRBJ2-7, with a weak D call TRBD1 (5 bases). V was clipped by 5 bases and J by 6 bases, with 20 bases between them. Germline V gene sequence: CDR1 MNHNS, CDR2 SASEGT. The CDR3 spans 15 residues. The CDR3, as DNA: TGTGCCAGCAGTCTGCAGGACATCCCGTACGGCGAGCAGTACTTC. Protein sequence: CASSLQDIPYGEQYF.

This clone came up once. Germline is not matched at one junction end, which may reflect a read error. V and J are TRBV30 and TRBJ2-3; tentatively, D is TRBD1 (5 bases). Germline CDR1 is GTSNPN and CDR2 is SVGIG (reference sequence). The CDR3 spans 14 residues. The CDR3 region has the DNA TGTGCCTGGAGTGTAGCCGGGCGAACAGGTACGCAGTATTTT. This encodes CAWSVAGRTGTQYF.

CDR3 sequence: CASSQDPAGHQPQHF. CDR3 bases: TGCGCCAGCAGCCAAGATCCGGCAGGCCATCAGCCCCAGCATTTT. J is TRBJ1-5 and V is TRBV4-1; D remains unclear. V lost 0 bases, J lost 5 bases, and 11 bases lay in between. The CDR3 sequence is 15 residues long. Germline CDR1 is MGHRA and CDR2 is YSYEKL.